The 22 T cell receptor beta chains reported below all come from one sample, sequenced in a study of blood T cells in healthy people across ages. It was with a sample-barcoded 5' primer and a J-beta primer mix that a second PCR of about 7 to 12 cycles was run. MiXCR, applied by TCRdb to the 5' RACE reads, yields one record per CDR3 protein. This sample has around 1,100,000 distinct CDR3 sequences; approximately 38% occur once, and the top ten carry 10% to 15%. Sequencing was performed on blood. These TCRs come from a man aged 18 to 29 in good health.

In regard to this clonotype: This may be a read error: a much more frequent sequence differs by one nucleotide. CDR3 DNA sequence: TGCAGTGCTAGCCAGGGGCCCGACAATGAAGCTTTCTTT. It codes for CSASQGPDNEAFF. The J gene is TRBJ1-1, the V gene TRBV20-1, with a weak D call TRBD1 (6 bases). The CDR3 length is 13 residues. Trimming cost V 3 bases and J 7 bases, with 15 bases left between them. The V gene's germline CDR1 is DFQATT and CDR2 SNEGSKA (reference sequence).

This chain links TRBV7-8 with TRBJ2-1, with D perhaps TRBD2 (6 bases). Germline loops: CDR1 SGHVS, CDR2 FQNEAQ. V gave up 1 base and J gave up 8 bases, with 12 bases separating them. The CDR3 extends over 14 amino acids. The CDR3 loop reads CASSLETSIYEQFF. The CDR3 region has the DNA TGTGCCAGCAGCTTAGAAACTAGCATCTATGAGCAGTTCTTC. The variable domain in full, with the rest retrieved from reference TRBV7-8 and TRBJ2-1, is GAGVSQSPRYKVAKRGQDVALRCDPISGHVSLFWYQQALGQGPEFLTYFQNEAQLDKSGLPSDRFFAERPEGSVSTLKIQRTQQEDSAVYLCASSLETSIYEQFFGPGTRLTVL.

The chain has TRBV29-1 and TRBJ2-5, with D perhaps TRBD1 (7 bases). CDR3 length: 14 amino acids. V shed 4 bases and J shed 4 bases, with 16 bases lying between them. The germline CDR1 and CDR2 sequences are SQVTM and ANQGSEA. The CDR3 reads CSVAGGLGRETQYF. Written as DNA, the CDR3 is TGCAGCGTTGCAGGGGGACTGGGTAGAGAGACCCAGTACTTC. Full variable domain (remainder filled in from reference TRBV29-1 and TRBJ2-5): SAVISQKPSRDICQRGTSLTIQCQVDSQVTMMFWYRQQPGQSLTLIATANQGSEATYESGFVIDKFPISRPNLTFSTLTVSNMSPEDSSIYLCSVAGGLGRETQYFGPGTRLLVL.

The CDR3 region has the DNA TGTGCCAGCAAAATAGGGGAGCAAAATGAAAAACTGTTTTTT. Residues: CASKIGEQNEKLFF. V and J are TRBV27 and TRBJ1-4, with D possibly being TRBD1 (5 bases). This CDR3 has 14 amino acids. The germline V gene encodes CDR1 MNHEY and CDR2 SMNVEV (reference sequence). V dropped 7 bases and J dropped 5 bases, with 14 bases sitting between them.

This clonotype was counted only a few times. The chain links TRBV4-3 to TRBJ2-4; 9 positions match TRBD1. CDR1 is LGHNA and CDR2 is YSLEER in the germline V gene. The CDR3 has 16 amino acids. V shed 5 bases and J 6 bases; nucleotides not matched to a gene: 11. CDR3 coding DNA: TGCGCCAGCAGCTACTTTACAGGGGGCTGGGGAAACATTCAGTACTTC. Translating it yields CASSYFTGGWGNIQYF.

The chain couples TRBV27 to TRBJ2-3; D is uncertain. The CDR3 has 15 residues. V dropped 3 bases and J dropped 0 bases, with 10 bases sitting between them. CDR1 is MNHEY and CDR2 is SMNVEV in the germline V gene (reference sequence). The CDR3 nucleotides read TGTGCCAGCAGTTTGGCTACGTCTAGCACAGATACGCAGTATTTT. It specifies CASSLATSSTDTQYF.

DNA for the CDR3: TGTGCCAGCACTTTAGGTGCGGGGGGCTACAATGAGCAGTTCTTC. Its translation is CASTLGAGGYNEQFF. The V gene is TRBV7-2, the J gene TRBJ2-1; 8 bases agree with TRBD2. Unmatched junction bases numbered 8, after V lost 7 bases and J lost 3 bases. The CDR3 length is 15 residues. The germline V gene has CDR1 SGHTA and CDR2 FQGNSA.

The chain recombines TRBV7-9 with TRBJ1-1; D is unresolved. Germline V lookup: CDR1 SEHNR, CDR2 FQNEAQ (reference sequence). V was trimmed by 5 bases and J by 10 bases, leaving 20 bases between them. The CDR3 length is 14 residues. In nucleotides, the CDR3 is TGTGCCAGCAGCCTGACGTACGGGTTAGCTGGAGCTTTCTTT. It encodes CASSLTYGLAGAFF.

This clonotype was observed a few times. The rearrangement joins TRBV12-3 or TRBV12-4 to TRBJ1-4, with TRBD1 as a possible D gene (5 bases). V was cut by 6 bases and J by 8 bases, with 13 bases left in between. CDR3 length: 13 residues. This CDR3 reads CASRQGADEKLFF. The CDR3 DNA sequence: TGTGCCAGCAGGCAAGGGGCGGACGAAAAACTGTTTTTT.

The chain couples TRBV7-9 to TRBJ1-5; D gene uncertain. V lost 6 bases and J lost 14, with 17 bases in between. Germline V gene lookup returns CDR1 SEHNR and CDR2 FQNEAQ (reference sequence). This CDR3 contains 12 residues. The CDR3: CASSYTPWVEHF. In DNA, the CDR3 is TGTGCCAGCAGTTATACCCCTTGGGTTGAGCATTTT.

This clonotype was recorded many times. The chain links TRBV10-3 to TRBJ2-5; no reliable D call. Germline V CDR1 and CDR2: ENHRY, SYGVKD. The ends were cut back, 2 bases at V and 1 base at J, with 2 bases in the middle. This CDR3 is built from 12 residues. CDR3 sequence: CAISERQETQYF. CDR3 nucleotide sequence: TGTGCCATCAGTGAGCGCCAAGAGACCCAGTACTTC.

This sequence joins TRBV2 and TRBJ1-1; D is possibly TRBD1 (5 bases). Germline CDR1 and CDR2: SNHLY and FYNNEI. The V end was cut by 9 bases, the J end by 1 base, with 12 bases between. This CDR3 contains 13 residues. CDR3 loop: CARPVRGNTEAFF. CDR3 bases: TGTGCCAGGCCCGTGAGGGGGAACACTGAAGCTTTCTTT.

This clonotype was picked up a small number of times. The rearrangement uses TRBV5-1 and TRBJ2-6; D is unclear. CDR3 length: 19 amino acids. V lost 1 base to trimming and J lost 0 bases, with 17 bases between them. Germline CDR1 SGHRS, CDR2 YFSETQ. The CDR3 sequence: CASSLNFGRIDSGANVLTF. CDR3 in DNA: TGCGCCAGCAGCTTGAATTTTGGCAGAATTGACTCTGGGGCCAACGTCCTGACTTTC.

The V gene is TRBV9, the J gene TRBJ2-7, with 9 bases fitting TRBD1. Germline V gives CDR1 SGDLS, CDR2 YYNGEE. The ends lost 3 bases at V and 7 bases at J; junction bases unmatched: 14. The CDR3 runs to 16 residues. This CDR3 is CASSAPGDRVYNEQYF. CDR3 nucleotide sequence: TGTGCCAGCAGCGCCCCGGGGGACAGGGTCTACAATGAGCAGTACTTC.

The genes are TRBV3-1 and TRBJ1-2; a possible D gene is TRBD1 (6 bases). The CDR3 totals 17 residues. V was clipped by 5 bases and J by 4 bases, with 23 bases between them. The V gene's germline CDR1 is LGHDT and CDR2 YNNKEL (reference sequence). CDR3 sequence reads: CASSSGGTGARGYGYTF. DNA for the CDR3: TGTGCCAGCAGCTCCGGAGGTACGGGGGCACGGGGCTATGGCTACACCTTC.

The chain has TRBV10-3 and TRBJ2-1; D gene uncertain. V was cut by 0 bases and J by 5 bases, with 11 bases left in between. CDR1 and CDR2 from the germline V gene are ENHRY and SYGVKD. The CDR3 sequence is 15 residues long. Written as DNA, the CDR3 is TGTGCCATCAGTGAGTCAAAAGGCTTTAACAATGAGCAGTTCTTC. This codes for CAISESKGFNNEQFF.

This clonotype was counted only a few times. The chain employs TRBV12-3 or TRBV12-4 and TRBJ1-2; no clear D. The CDR3 runs 13 residues. V dropped 3 bases and J dropped 7 bases, with 12 bases sitting between them. The CDR3 loop reads CASSFKGNSGYTF. The CDR3 DNA follows: TGTGCCAGCAGTTTCAAAGGGAATAGTGGCTACACCTTC.

Of note for this clonotype: Since a much larger clone is just one base distant, this may be a read error. The chain joins TRBV12-3 or TRBV12-4 to TRBJ1-2; D ambiguous. The CDR3 length is 12 residues. With 8 bases removed from V and 6 bases from J, the gap between germline ends came to 13 bases. The CDR3 reads CASATASHGYTF. CDR3 sequence (DNA): TGTGCCAGCGCGACGGCATCCCATGGCTACACCTTC.

This clonotype was counted between two and nine times. The junction shows a germline mismatch at one end, possibly a read error. The rearrangement uses TRBV6-2 or TRBV6-3 and TRBJ1-1, with 10 nucleotides matching TRBD1. Germline V gene data show CDR1 as MNHEY and CDR2 as SVGEGT. The CDR3 has 15 residues. CDR3 loop: CATSRPGTGDTEAFF. The CDR3 DNA reads TGTGCCACCAGTAGACCCGGGACAGGGGACACTGAAGCTTTCTTT.

A few counts support this clonotype. V and J are TRBV29-1 and TRBJ2-3, with D perhaps TRBD2 (6 bases). Trimming removed 3 bases at V and 3 bases at J, with 13 bases between. This CDR3 contains 14 residues. In germline, CDR1 is SQVTM, CDR2 ANQGSEA. The CDR3 is CSVDLSGRTDTQYF. CDR3 nucleotide sequence: TGCAGCGTTGATCTTAGCGGTAGAACAGATACGCAGTATTTT.

This sequence joins TRBV20-1 and TRBJ1-1; D is perhaps TRBD1 (6 bases). V lost 3 bases, J lost 1 base, and 12 bases lay in between. CDR3 length: 14 amino acids. Germline CDR1 reads DFQATT; CDR2 reads SNEGSKA (reference sequence). The CDR3 sequence is CSARFSGENTEAFF. CDR3 coding DNA: TGCAGTGCTAGGTTCTCAGGGGAGAACACTGAAGCTTTCTTT.

This clonotype was recorded a few times. The chain employs TRBV7-9 and TRBJ2-5; D is perhaps TRBD1 (6 bases). This CDR3 has 15 amino acids. From germline, CDR1 is SEHNR and CDR2 FQNEAQ (reference sequence). Trimming removed 6 bases at V and 3 bases at J, with 17 bases between. Written as DNA, the CDR3 is TGTGCCAGCAGATTCACAGGGAACGTCGAAGAGACCCAGTACTTC. Translation gives CASRFTGNVEETQYF.